The 13 T cell receptor beta chains below come from one sample, sequenced in a study of cytomegalovirus exposure and HLA in healthy donors (dated by TCRdb to 2016 to 2017). The library was obtained by the immunoSEQ multiplex PCR assay. Held by TCRdb, this immuneACCESS table contains in-frame sequences only and omits some clones. Under half of the omission traces to an unresolved V gene where checked; the cause of the rest is unknown. The sample includes under 400,000 clones, with about nine tenths observed a single time. The top ten constitute under 0.95% of the sample. Sample: PBMCs. These receptors all come from a woman under 30 in good health and CMV-seronegative.

This chain joins TRBV28 and TRBJ2-5; D possibly corresponds to TRBD1 (5 bases). From germline, CDR1 is MDHEN and CDR2 SYDVKM. The CDR3 loop spans 15 amino acids. The V end lost 1 base, the J end lost 5 bases, and 14 bases lay between the germline ends. Written as DNA, the CDR3 is TGTGCCAGCAGTTTATTGCACAGGACCCTCGAGACCCAGTACTTC. Amino acids: CASSLLHRTLETQYF. The full variable domain, with the rest looked up from reference TRBV28 and TRBJ2-5, is DVKVTQSSRYLVKRTGEKVFLECVQDMDHENMFWYRQDPGLGLRLIYFSYDVKMKEKGDIPEGYSVSREKKERFSLILESASTNQTSMYLCASSLLHRTLETQYFGPGTRLLVL.

The chain employs TRBV5-5 and TRBJ1-4, with D perhaps matching TRBD1 (6 bases). CDR3 length equals 15 residues. V dropped 4 bases and J dropped 5 bases, with 15 bases sitting between them. Germline V gives CDR1 SGHKS, CDR2 YYEKEE (reference sequence). CDR3 amino acids: CASSPWQGLNEKLFF. The CDR3 DNA reads as TGTGCCAGCAGCCCGTGGCAGGGGCTGAATGAAAAACTGTTTTTT. The full variable domain, its missing parts supplied by reference TRBV5-5 and TRBJ1-4, is DAGVTQSPTHLIKTRGQQVTLRCSPISGHKSVSWYQQVLGQGPQFIFQYYEKEERGRGNFPDRFSARQFPNYSSELNVNALLLGDSALYLCASSPWQGLNEKLFFGSGTQLSVL.

The CDR3 protein is CASSLSDRYNEQFF. CDR3 coding DNA: TGCGCCAGCAGCTTAAGCGACAGGTACAATGAGCAGTTCTTC. V is TRBV5-1 and J is TRBJ2-1, with a tentative D call TRBD1 (6 bases). Germline V CDR1 and CDR2: SGHRS, YFSETQ. This CDR3 has 14 residues. Trimming pared 2 bases from V and 4 bases from J, leaving 10 bases between.

This chain uses TRBV6-1 with TRBJ2-3; 10 nucleotides align to TRBD2. The junction had 4 bases not matched to a gene; V was cut back by 0 bases and J by 1 base. CDR1 is MNHNS and CDR2 is SASEGT in the germline V gene. This CDR3 spans 17 amino acids. CDR3 nucleotide sequence: TGTGCCAGCAGTGAAGCGATAGCGGGGGGCGGCACAGATACGCAGTATTTT. This codes for CASSEAIAGGGTDTQYF.

The chain is built from TRBV30 and TRBJ2-2, with D possibly being TRBD2 (6 bases). V was cut by 2 bases and J by 2 bases, with 9 bases left in between. Germline CDR1 is GTSNPN and CDR2 is SVGIG (reference sequence). The CDR3 runs to 14 residues. CDR3 sequence reads: CAWSLGGNTGELFF. Here the CDR3 DNA reads TGTGCCTGGAGTCTCGGGGGAAACACCGGGGAGCTGTTTTTT.

V usage is TRBV27 and J usage is TRBJ1-1; perhaps TRBD1 as D (6 bases). This CDR3 has 13 amino acids. The V gene lost 4 bases and the J gene lost 2 bases, with 8 bases spanning the gap. Germline loops: CDR1 MNHEY, CDR2 SMNVEV (reference sequence). CDR3 sequence (DNA): TGTGCCAGCAGTTCACAGGGAAACACTGAAGCTTTCTTT. Protein product: CASSSQGNTEAFF.

The J gene is TRBJ2-2, the V gene TRBV6-6; tentatively, D is TRBD2 (6 bases). This CDR3 has 16 residues. The germline V and J ends were trimmed by 2 bases and 3 bases, with 13 bases remaining between them. The germline CDR1 and CDR2 sequences are MNHNY and SVGAGI (reference sequence). For the CDR3, the DNA is TGTGCCAGCAGTTACGCCCAGGGAGGCGACACCGGGGAGCTGTTTTTT. This gives the protein CASSYAQGGDTGELFF.

The chain joins TRBV7-3 to TRBJ2-5; 10 positions agree with TRBD1. CDR1 and CDR2 from the germline V gene are SGHTA and FQGTGA. The V segment lost 6 bases and the J segment 3 bases; nucleotides outside the gene matches: 7. CDR3 size: 15 residues. DNA for the CDR3: TGTGCCAGCAGAATGACAGGGGGCAGAGAAGAGACCCAGTACTTC. This codes for CASRMTGGREETQYF.

The chain recombines TRBV7-7 with TRBJ2-1; 7 positions match TRBD2. The V segment lost 3 bases and the J segment 7 bases; nucleotides outside the gene matches: 6. Germline lookup yields CDR1 SSHAT and CDR2 FNYEAQ (reference sequence). The CDR3 covers 14 residues. CDR3 DNA: TGTGCCAGCAGCTTCTCGCGGGAGATTAATGAGCAGTTCTTC. Encoded protein: CASSFSREINEQFF.

This clone has more than one count but fewer than ten. V and J are TRBV2 and TRBJ1-6; TRBD1 is a possible D gene (5 bases). Looked up from germline, CDR1 is SNHLY and CDR2 is FYNNEI. Deletions cut 10 bases from V and 5 bases from J, with 12 bases between. The CDR3 runs 13 residues. The chain's CDR3 is CAMQGYNNSPLHF. CDR3 bases: TGTGCCATGCAGGGATACAATAATTCACCCCTCCACTTT.

This chain connects TRBV30 to TRBJ2-1; the D gene is possibly TRBD2 (5 bases). Germline CDR1 and CDR2: GTSNPN and SVGIG (reference sequence). The CDR3 consists of 12 residues. V lost 2 bases, J lost 8 bases, and 10 bases lay in between. The CDR3 sequence is CAWSSGRDEQFF. The CDR3 nucleotides read TGTGCCTGGAGTTCGGGAAGGGATGAGCAGTTCTTC.

The CDR3 DNA reads as TGTGCCAGCAGCCCCCCCGGGACAGGGGGCTTTATGAACACTGAAGCTTTCTTT. Protein: CASSPPGTGGFMNTEAFF. The chain has TRBV13 and TRBJ1-1, with 12 bases that match TRBD1. Germline V gene sequence: CDR1 PRHDT, CDR2 FYEKMQ (reference sequence). With 5 bases clipped from V and 0 bases from J, the junction kept 10 bases outside the gene matches. The CDR3 length is 18 residues. The entire variable domain, with the rest obtained from reference TRBV13 and TRBJ1-1, is as follows: AAGVIQSPRHLIKEKRETATLKCYPIPRHDTVYWYQQGPGQDPQFLISFYEKMQSDKGSIPDRFSAQQFSDYHSELNMSSLELGDSALYFCASSPPGTGGFMNTEAFFGQGTRLTVV.

This chain uses TRBV7-6 with TRBJ2-2; TRBD2 matches at 9 bases. The CDR3 loop spans 18 amino acids. Looked up from germline, CDR1 is SGHVS and CDR2 is FNYEAQ. Trimming at V came to 1 base and at J to 6 bases, leaving 12 bases not matched to a gene. CDR3 loop: CASSLEPGGGRASGELFF. The CDR3 DNA is TGTGCCAGCAGCTTAGAACCGGGAGGCGGGAGGGCCTCCGGGGAGCTGTTTTTT.